This TCR beta chain was captured in a study of OX40 agonist ivuxolimab in advanced cancers. Study-level results: Partly responding patients at 0.1-3.0 mg/kg showed some of the smallest clonal expansion.

This clone has more than one count but fewer than ten. The antigen is unknown. Some clones are missing from TCRdb's copy, which holds only in-frame ones; the method was immunoSEQ multiplex PCR. The sample lists tens of thousands of clones, about 81% seen once, with around 7% in the top ten. The V end was cut by 4 bases, the J end by 5 bases, with 12 bases between. The V gene's germline CDR1 is SNHLY and CDR2 FYNNEI. This CDR3 is 15 amino acids long. This receptor was identified in an adult with an advanced solid tumor such as melanoma, head and neck, liver or kidney cancer. Sequenced here: CD4+ or CD8+ T cells sorted from blood, sampled in a trial of the OX40 agonist ivuxolimab. The chain carries TRBV2 and TRBJ1-6; a weak D match, TRBD1 (6 bases). CDR3 sequence: CASSVTGRNNSPLHF. The CDR3 DNA is TGTGCCAGCAGTGTTACAGGGCGAAATAATTCACCCCTCCACTTT.